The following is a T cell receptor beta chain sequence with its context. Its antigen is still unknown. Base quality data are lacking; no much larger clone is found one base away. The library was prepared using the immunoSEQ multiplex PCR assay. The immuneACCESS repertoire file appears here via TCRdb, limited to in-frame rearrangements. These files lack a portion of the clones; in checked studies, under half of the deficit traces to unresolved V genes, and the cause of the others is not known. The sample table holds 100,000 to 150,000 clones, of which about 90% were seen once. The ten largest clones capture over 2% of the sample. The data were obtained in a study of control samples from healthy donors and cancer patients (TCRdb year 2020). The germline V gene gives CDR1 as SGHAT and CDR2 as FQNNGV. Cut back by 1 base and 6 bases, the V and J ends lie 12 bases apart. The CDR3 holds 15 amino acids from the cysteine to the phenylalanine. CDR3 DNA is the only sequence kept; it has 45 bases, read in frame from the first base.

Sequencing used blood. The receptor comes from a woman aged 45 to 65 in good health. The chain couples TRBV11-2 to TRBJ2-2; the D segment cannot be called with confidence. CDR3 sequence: CASSLGHLLAGELFF. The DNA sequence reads TGTGCCAGCAGCTTAGGGCACCTATTGGCCGGGGAGCTGTTTTTT.